This entry concerns a single TCR beta chain. The antigen it binds to is not known. Base quality data are lacking; no much larger clone is found one base away. The sample is drawn from a study of blood T cells in healthy people across ages (dated by TCRdb to 2014 to 2015). General notes on the study: Template switching captured roughly one uniquely barcoded TCR beta cDNA molecule per two T cells in model experiments. Age-related changes in TCR beta repertoire diversity were measured in the study by deep sequencing normalized with unique cDNA molecular identifiers. The donors were divided into four age groups: young (average roughly 15 years), middle-aged (about 39), aged (under 70) and long-lived (roughly 88). Using the same blood draw, the study looked at two additional independent replicas of 1 million unique cDNA reads for two donors, one aged 18 to 29 and the other aged 80 or older. Study-level results and caveats: Compared with the aged group, the long-lived group had more naive CD4+ T cells, fewer expanded clones and increased TCR diversity, suggesting age selection. As age increased, observed TCR beta diversity per million T cells dropped in a roughly linear way, and a significant reduction was already evident by age 40. Conclusive comparison of naive and antigen-experienced compartments was prevented by the profiling of bulk unsorted PBMCs. Estimates of total diversity from one million sequenced T cells were regarded as lower bounds and underestimates. Observed TCR beta diversity correlated strongly with the percentage of naive T cells measured by flow cytometry. Because donor CMV infection status was unknown, age-related changes in expanded clonotypes were potentially confounded.

Donors were a few dozen systemically healthy Caucasian individuals from Russia aged roughly 6 to 90 years. Approximately 10 milliliters of peripheral blood were collected from each donor into EDTA-treated Vacutainer tubes. Ficoll-Paque density-gradient centrifugation was used to isolate PBMCs, with at least 6.5 million obtained per sample. Total RNA was extracted from PBMCs with Trizol reagent, with at least 5 micrograms obtained per sample. For every donor, flow cytometry on a PBMC aliquot measured the percentage of naive CD45RAhigh/CD27high T cells. The library was obtained by 5' RACE. The reads were generated on an Illumina HiSeq 2500. The second PCR ran for about 6 to 11 cycles and used a J-beta primer mix along with a sample-barcoded 5' primer. A unique molecular identifier was introduced onto each TCR beta cDNA molecule by a template-switch 5' adaptor carrying 12 random nucleotides. Each sample yielded at least 2.5 million CDR3-containing paired-end reads. First-strand cDNA was synthesized from all RNA with the Mint cDNA synthesis kit, primed by a TRBC-specific oligonucleotide. All cDNA was treated with uracil-DNA glycosylase and then went through a first 18-cycle PCR with the universal primers M1SS and BC2_uni_R. As for the authors' bioinformatics: For normalization, 1 million high-quality reads were randomly selected from each sample, with every read carrying a distinct molecular identifier. Reads sharing molecular identifiers were discarded rather than binned into consensus sequences. MiTCR, with a Q25 quality threshold and the strictest error-elimination algorithm, was used for CDR3 identification, clonotype clustering and error correction. A nonparametric unseen species model with Euler transformation was used to estimate a lower bound on total TCR beta diversity. TCRdb took the public reads, trimmed them with fastp at Q25, ran MiXCR for clone calling and kept in-frame beta chains. Merged by CDR3 protein, the rows form single entries marked with the most common genes and DNA. TCRdb, not the original authors, processed these V and J calls. The sample profile shows roughly 800,000 distinct CDR3 sequences; around 24% of them were found once. The ten largest clones represent about 3% of the sample.

CDR1 DFQATT and CDR2 SNEGSKA were looked up in the germline V gene (reference sequence). V is cut by 3 bases and J by 11 bases, and the space between the germline ends is 22 bases. Spanning cysteine to phenylalanine, the CDR3 consists of 14 amino acids. Just CDR3 DNA is preserved here, 42 bases in frame from base 1. These records were also assigned to another study, of T cells of mothers and their children. As that second study puts it: The donors were nine systemically healthy Caucasian individuals, made up of three mothers and their six children. cDNA synthesis used all of the extracted RNA, with 1.5 ug of RNA in each 15 ul reaction. In the second PCR, the M1S primer introduced both the sample barcodes and 2-4 random nucleotides. Over 8.5 million TCR beta CDR3 reads were obtained for each mother, and approximately 3.2 million reads were obtained for each child. In both related and unrelated pairs, thymic selection shapes the output of TCR recombination in a similar way, with inherited differences having only a minor effect. Normalized repertoire overlap in related mother-child pairs was always slightly higher than in unrelated mother-child pairs, but the difference was never significant. Persistent microchimeric T cell clones were not detected, at a sensitivity of around 95 clones per million clonotypes. Deep NGS was used in the study to compare the TCR beta repertoires of mothers and children and to look for features that separate related mother-child pairs from unrelated individuals. The mean age was 40 +/- 4 years for the mothers and about 12 +/- 4 years for the children. Libraries were sequenced on Illumina HiSeq 2000 with 100+100 nt paired-end reads after adapter ligation with NEBNext reagents. To prevent cross-contamination, the mother and child libraries were prepared a month apart and were sequenced in separate runs. Each donor had between about 450,000 and 2,100,000 distinct TCR beta clonotypes identified. Naive TCR beta clonotypes were estimated from low-frequency clonotypes matched to each donor's FACS-determined naive share, without sorting.

The chain joins TRBV20-1 to TRBJ2-5; tentative D gene TRBD2, with 6 bases matching. The sample consisted of blood. The source is a boy between 10 and 17 years old in good health. Here the CDR3 is given as CSASPEAGPGEQYF. In nucleotides, the sequence is TGCAGTGCTAGTCCCGAGGCGGGGCCTGGGGAGCAGTACTTC.